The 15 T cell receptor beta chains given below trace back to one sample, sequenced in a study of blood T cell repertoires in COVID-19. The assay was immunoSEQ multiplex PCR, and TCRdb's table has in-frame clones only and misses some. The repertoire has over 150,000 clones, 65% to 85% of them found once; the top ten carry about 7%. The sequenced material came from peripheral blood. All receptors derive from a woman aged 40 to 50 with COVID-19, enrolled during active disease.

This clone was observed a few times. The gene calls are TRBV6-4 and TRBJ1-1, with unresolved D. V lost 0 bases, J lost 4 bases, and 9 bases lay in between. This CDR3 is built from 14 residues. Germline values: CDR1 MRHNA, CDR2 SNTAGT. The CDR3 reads CASSDSEGATEAFF. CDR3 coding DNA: TGTGCCAGCAGTGACTCTGAGGGCGCCACTGAAGCTTTCTTT.

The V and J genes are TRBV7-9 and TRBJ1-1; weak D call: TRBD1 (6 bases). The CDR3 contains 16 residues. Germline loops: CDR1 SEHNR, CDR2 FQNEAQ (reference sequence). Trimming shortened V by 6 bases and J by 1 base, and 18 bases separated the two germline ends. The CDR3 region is CASRPRKTGPNTEAFF. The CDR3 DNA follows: TGTGCCAGCAGACCCCGCAAGACAGGCCCGAACACTGAAGCTTTCTTT.

The CDR3 DNA reads as TGTGCCAGCATGAGCCCCGGGACAGGGCTTACTCATGGCTACACCTTC. Residues: CASMSPGTGLTHGYTF. The chain links TRBV27 to TRBJ1-2; 9 bases agree with TRBD1. J gave up 6 bases and V 7 bases, and 15 bases lay outside the gene matches. Germline CDR1 and CDR2: MNHEY and SMNVEV (reference sequence). This CDR3 is 16 amino acids long.

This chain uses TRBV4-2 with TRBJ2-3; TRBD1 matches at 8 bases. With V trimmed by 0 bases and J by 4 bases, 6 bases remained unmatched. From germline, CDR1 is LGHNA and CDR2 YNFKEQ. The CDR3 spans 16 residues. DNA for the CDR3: TGTGCCAGCAGCCAAGATTCTACAGGGGGGTCAGATACGCAGTATTTT. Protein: CASSQDSTGGSDTQYF.

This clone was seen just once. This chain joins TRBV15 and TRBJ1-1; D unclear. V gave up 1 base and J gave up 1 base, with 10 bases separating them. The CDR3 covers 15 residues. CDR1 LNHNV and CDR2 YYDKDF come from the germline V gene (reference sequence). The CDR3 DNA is TGTGCCACCAGCAGAGGCGAGGTCGGGAACACTGAAGCTTTCTTT. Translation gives CATSRGEVGNTEAFF.

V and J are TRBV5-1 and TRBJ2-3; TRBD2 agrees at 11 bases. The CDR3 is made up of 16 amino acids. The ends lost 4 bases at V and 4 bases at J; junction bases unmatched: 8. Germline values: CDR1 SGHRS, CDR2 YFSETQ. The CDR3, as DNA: TGCGCCAGCAGCCCCATACTAGCGGGAGTCGCAGATACGCAGTATTTT. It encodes CASSPILAGVADTQYF.

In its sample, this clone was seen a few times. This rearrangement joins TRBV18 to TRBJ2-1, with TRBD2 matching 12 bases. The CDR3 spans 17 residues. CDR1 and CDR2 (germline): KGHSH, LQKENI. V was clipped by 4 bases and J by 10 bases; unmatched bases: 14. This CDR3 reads CASSRGLAGPIQGEQFF. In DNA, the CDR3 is TGTGCCAGCTCACGCGGACTAGCGGGACCCATCCAGGGGGAGCAGTTCTTC.

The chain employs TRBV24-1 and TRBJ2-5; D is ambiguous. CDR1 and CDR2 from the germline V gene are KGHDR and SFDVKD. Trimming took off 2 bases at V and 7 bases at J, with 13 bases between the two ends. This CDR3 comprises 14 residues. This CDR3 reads CATSDSQIWWTQYF. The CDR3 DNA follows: TGTGCCACCAGTGATTCTCAGATTTGGTGGACCCAGTACTTC.

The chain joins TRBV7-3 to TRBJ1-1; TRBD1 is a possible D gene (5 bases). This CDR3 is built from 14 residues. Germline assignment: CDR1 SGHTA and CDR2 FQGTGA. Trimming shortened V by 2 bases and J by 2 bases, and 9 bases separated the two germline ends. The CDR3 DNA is TGTGCCAGCAGCTTAGGGACTACCAACACTGAAGCTTTCTTT. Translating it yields CASSLGTTNTEAFF.

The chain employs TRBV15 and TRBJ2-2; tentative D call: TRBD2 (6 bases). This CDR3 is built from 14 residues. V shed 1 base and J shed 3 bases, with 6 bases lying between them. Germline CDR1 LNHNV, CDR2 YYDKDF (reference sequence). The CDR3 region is CATSRGRDTGELFF. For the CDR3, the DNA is TGTGCCACCAGCAGAGGGAGGGACACCGGGGAGCTGTTTTTT.

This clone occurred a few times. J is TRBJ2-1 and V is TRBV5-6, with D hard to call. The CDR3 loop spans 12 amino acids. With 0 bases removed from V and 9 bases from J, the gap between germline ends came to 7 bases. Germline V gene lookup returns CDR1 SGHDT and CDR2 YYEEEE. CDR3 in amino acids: CASSLDSFEQFF. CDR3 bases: TGTGCCAGCAGCTTGGATAGTTTTGAGCAGTTCTTC.

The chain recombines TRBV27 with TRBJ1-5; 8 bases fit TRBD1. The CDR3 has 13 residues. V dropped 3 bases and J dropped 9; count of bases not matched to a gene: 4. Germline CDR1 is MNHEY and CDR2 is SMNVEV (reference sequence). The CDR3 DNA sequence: TGTGCCAGCAGTTTCGGACAGGGAGGGCCCCAGCATTTT. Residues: CASSFGQGGPQHF.

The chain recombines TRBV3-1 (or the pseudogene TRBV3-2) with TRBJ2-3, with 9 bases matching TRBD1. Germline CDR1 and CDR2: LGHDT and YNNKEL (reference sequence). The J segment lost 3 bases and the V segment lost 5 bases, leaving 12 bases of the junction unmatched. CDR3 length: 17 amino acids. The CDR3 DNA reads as TGTGCCAGCAGCTCATCCGGGACAGGGAGGTTAACAGATACGCAGTATTTT. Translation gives CASSSSGTGRLTDTQYF.

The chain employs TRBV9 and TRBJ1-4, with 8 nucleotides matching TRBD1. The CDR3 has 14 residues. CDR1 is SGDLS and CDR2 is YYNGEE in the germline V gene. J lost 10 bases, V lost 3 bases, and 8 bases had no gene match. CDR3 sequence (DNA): TGTGCCAGCAGCGGACAGGGGAGAGGTGGAAAACTGTTTTTT. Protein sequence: CASSGQGRGGKLFF. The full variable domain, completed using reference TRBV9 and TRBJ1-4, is DSGVTQTPKHLITATGQRVTLRCSPRSGDLSVYWYQQSLDQGLQFLIQYYNGEERAKGNILERFSAQQFPDLHSELNLSSLELGDSALYFCASSGQGRGGKLFFGSGTQLSVL.

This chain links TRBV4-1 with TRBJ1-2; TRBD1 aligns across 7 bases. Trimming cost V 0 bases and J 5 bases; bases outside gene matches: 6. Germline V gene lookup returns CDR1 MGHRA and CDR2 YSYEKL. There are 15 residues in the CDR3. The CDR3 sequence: CASSQDKGAHYGYTF. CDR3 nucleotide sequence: TGCGCCAGCAGCCAAGATAAGGGGGCGCATTATGGCTACACCTTC.